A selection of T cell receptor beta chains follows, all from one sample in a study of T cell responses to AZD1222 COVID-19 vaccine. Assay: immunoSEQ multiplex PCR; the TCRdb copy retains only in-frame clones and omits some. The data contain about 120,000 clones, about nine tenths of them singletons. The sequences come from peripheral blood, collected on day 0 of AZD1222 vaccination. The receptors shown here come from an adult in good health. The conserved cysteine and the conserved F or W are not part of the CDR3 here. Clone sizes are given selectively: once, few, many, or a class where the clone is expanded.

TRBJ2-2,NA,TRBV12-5,ASGFLGGGTGGTGELF
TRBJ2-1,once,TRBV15,ATIADRTYNEQF
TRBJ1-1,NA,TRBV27,ASSLRAVVNTEAF
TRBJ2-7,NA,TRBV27,ASSQRTSGSSYEQY
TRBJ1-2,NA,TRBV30,ALNGYT
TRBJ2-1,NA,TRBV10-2,ASQRRGREAYNEQF
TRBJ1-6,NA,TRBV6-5,ASSSRPTGGSSPLH
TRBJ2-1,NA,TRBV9,ASSVGGPWNEQF
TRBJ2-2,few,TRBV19,ASSTPRGGNTGELF
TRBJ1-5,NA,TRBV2,ASSVRGQPQH